These T cell receptor beta chains were read from a single sample in a study of blood T cell repertoires in COVID-19. The assay was immunoSEQ multiplex PCR, and TCRdb's table has in-frame clones only and misses some. The repertoire holds roughly 280,000 clones, with about 88% as singletons. The source material was peripheral blood. The receptors derive from a woman in her sixties or seventies with COVID-19, enrolled during active disease. The CDR3 runs from the conserved cysteine through the conserved F or W. The order of the fields is J gene, V gene, D gene, clone size, CDR3 protein, CDR3 DNA. The D gene is left open where the match is weak. The size entry is marked missing in some rows and otherwise reads once, few, many or a size class.

J: TRBJ2-1
V: TRBV20-1
D: -
size: once
CDR3: CSARIGDTEFF
DNA: TGCAGTGCTAGGATCGGGGACACGGAGTTCTTC

J: TRBJ1-2
V: TRBV7-6
D: TRBD1
size: -
CDR3: CASSSTAGGPGYTF
DNA: TGTGCCAGCAGCTCCACCGCAGGGGGTCCCGGCTACACCTTC

J: TRBJ1-1
V: TRBV2
D: -
size: -
CDR3: CASTREVTEAFF
DNA: TGTGCCAGCACCAGGGAAGTCACTGAAGCTTTCTTT

J: TRBJ2-3
V: TRBV7-9
D: TRBD1
size: -
CDR3: CASSRDRGDDTQYF
DNA: TGTGCCAGCAGCAGGGACAGGGGGGACGATACGCAGTATTTT

J: TRBJ1-6
V: TRBV3-1/TRBV3-2
D: -
size: -
CDR3: CASSLRSGSSYNSPLHF
DNA: TGTGCCAGCAGCCTAAGAAGTGGGAGCTCCTATAATTCACCCCTCCACTTT

J: TRBJ2-3
V: TRBV4-1
D: TRBD1
size: -
CDR3: CASSRSRDRSTDTQYF
DNA: TGCGCCAGCAGCCGATCCCGGGACAGGAGCACAGATACGCAGTATTTT

J: TRBJ2-5
V: TRBV20-1
D: -
size: once
CDR3: CSASVQETQYF
DNA: TGCAGTGCTTCAGTTCAAGAGACCCAGTACTTC

J: TRBJ2-1
V: TRBV5-1
D: -
size: -
CDR3: CASSLAGNEQFF
DNA: TGCGCCAGCAGCTTGGCCGGGAATGAGCAGTTCTTC

J: TRBJ1-2
V: TRBV7-2
D: TRBD1
size: -
CDR3: CASSLAPGQNYGYTF
DNA: TGTGCCAGCAGCTTAGCCCCGGGACAGAACTATGGCTACACCTTC

J: TRBJ1-1
V: TRBV4-3
D: TRBD1
size: once
CDR3: CASSLETGVGTEAFF
DNA: TGCGCCAGCAGCTTAGAGACAGGGGTTGGCACTGAAGCTTTCTTT

J: TRBJ1-4
V: TRBV7-9
D: -
size: few
CDR3: CASSLQSGYANEKLFF
DNA: TGTGCCAGCAGCTTGCAATCAGGGTACGCTAATGAAAAACTGTTTTTT

J: TRBJ1-5
V: TRBV24-1
D: TRBD1
size: -
CDR3: CATSDTGAGQPQHF
DNA: TGTGCCACCAGTGACACAGGGGCAGGTCAGCCCCAGCATTTT

J: TRBJ1-5
V: TRBV27
D: -
size: -
CDR3: CASSLSAGMGNQPQHF
DNA: TGTGCCAGCAGTTTATCGGCGGGGATGGGCAATCAGCCCCAGCATTTT

J: TRBJ2-1
V: TRBV19
D: TRBD2
size: -
CDR3: CASRKGLAEGEQFF
DNA: TGTGCCAGTAGGAAGGGACTAGCCGAGGGTGAGCAGTTCTTC

J: TRBJ2-5
V: TRBV30
D: -
size: few
CDR3: CAWGIIVETQYF
DNA: TGTGCCTGGGGTATTATAGTAGAGACCCAGTACTTC

J: TRBJ2-3
V: TRBV13
D: TRBD1
size: -
CDR3: CASSLDGQVGTDTQYF
DNA: TGTGCCAGCAGCTTGGACGGACAGGTGGGCACAGATACGCAGTATTTT

J: TRBJ2-3
V: TRBV5-1
D: -
size: once
CDR3: CASSLVIGSNTDTQYF
DNA: TGCGCCAGCAGCTTGGTGATCGGGAGCAACACAGATACGCAGTATTTT

J: TRBJ1-1
V: TRBV7-7
D: -
size: once
CDR3: CASSYSMNTEAFF
DNA: TGTGCCAGCAGCTACAGCATGAACACTGAAGCTTTCTTT

J: TRBJ2-7
V: TRBV28
D: -
size: -
CDR3: CASMASTLYEQYF
DNA: TGTGCCAGCATGGCTAGTACTCTCTACGAGCAGTACTTC

J: TRBJ1-4
V: TRBV7-2
D: -
size: few
CDR3: CASSTRTVVGDEKLFF
DNA: TGTGCCAGCAGCACGCGGACAGTCGTAGGGGATGAAAAACTGTTTTTT

J: TRBJ1-1
V: TRBV3-1/TRBV3-2
D: -
size: -
CDR3: CASSQDAGVRATGAFF
DNA: TGTGCCAGCAGCCAAGATGCGGGGGTGAGGGCGACGGGAGCTTTCTTT

J: TRBJ1-6
V: TRBV6-5
D: TRBD1
size: -
CDR3: CASTRQGTGSPLHF
DNA: TGTGCCAGCACCCGACAGGGGACTGGTTCACCCCTCCACTTT

J: TRBJ2-2
V: TRBV4-3
D: TRBD1
size: -
CDR3: CASSQAPQGGAGELFF
DNA: TGCGCCAGCAGCCAAGCCCCACAGGGGGGTGCCGGGGAGCTGTTTTTT

J: TRBJ2-2
V: TRBV5-4
D: TRBD2
size: few
CDR3: CASSLLGGRGTGELFF
DNA: TGTGCCAGCAGCTTACTTGGCGGGAGGGGCACCGGGGAGCTGTTTTTT

J: TRBJ2-2
V: TRBV2
D: -
size: -
CDR3: CASSERPSSLPTGELFF
DNA: TGTGCCAGCAGTGAACGTCCTAGTTCTCTGCCCACCGGGGAGCTGTTTTTT

J: TRBJ1-5
V: TRBV29-1
D: -
size: -
CDR3: CSVVWAGTFGQPQHF
DNA: TGCAGCGTTGTTTGGGCCGGTACCTTTGGGCAGCCCCAGCATTTT

J: TRBJ1-5
V: TRBV29-1
D: -
size: -
CDR3: CSAQAGGDQPQHF
DNA: TGCAGCGCCCAGGCCGGGGGTGATCAGCCCCAGCATTTT

J: TRBJ2-5
V: TRBV27
D: -
size: -
CDR3: CASSPPGVRETQYF
DNA: TGTGCCAGCAGTCCGCCAGGGGTCCGAGAGACCCAGTACTTC

J: TRBJ2-5
V: TRBV4-1
D: TRBD2
size: few
CDR3: CASRGGRDQETQYF
DNA: TGCGCCAGCCGCGGCGGGAGGGACCAAGAGACCCAGTACTTC

J: TRBJ2-1
V: TRBV3-1/TRBV3-2
D: TRBD2
size: once
CDR3: CASSQTSGRDNEQFF
DNA: TGTGCCAGCAGCCAAACTAGCGGGAGGGACAATGAGCAGTTCTTC

J: TRBJ2-1
V: TRBV5-5
D: TRBD2
size: few
CDR3: CASSPGLAYNEQFF
DNA: TGTGCCAGCAGCCCGGGACTAGCGTACAATGAGCAGTTCTTC

J: TRBJ1-2
V: TRBV4-2
D: -
size: few
CDR3: CASSQAAEVYGYTF
DNA: TGTGCCAGCAGCCAAGCCGCGGAGGTCTATGGCTACACCTTC

J: TRBJ2-7
V: TRBV28
D: TRBD2
size: -
CDR3: CASSLMEGLAVTYEQYF
DNA: TGTGCCAGCAGTTTAATGGAGGGACTAGCGGTAACCTACGAGCAGTACTTC

J: TRBJ2-7
V: TRBV6-5
D: TRBD1
size: -
CDR3: CASTRTGAPYEQYF
DNA: TGTGCCAGCACCCGAACAGGGGCCCCCTACGAGCAGTACTTC

J: TRBJ1-3
V: TRBV28
D: TRBD1
size: -
CDR3: CASNRGSSGNTIYF
DNA: TGTGCCAGCAACAGGGGGAGCTCTGGAAACACCATATATTTT

J: TRBJ2-5
V: TRBV12-2
D: -
size: -
CDR3: CASRLEDILGREPRETQYF
DNA: TGTGCAAGTCGCTTAGAAGACATATTGGGGCGGGAGCCGCGGGAGACCCAGTACTTC

J: TRBJ1-4
V: TRBV3-1/TRBV3-2
D: -
size: -
CDR3: CASGSQIGNEKLFF
DNA: TGTGCCAGCGGGTCTCAGATCGGGAATGAAAAACTGTTTTTT

J: TRBJ1-5
V: TRBV27
D: TRBD1
size: -
CDR3: CASSPDRVRQPQHF
DNA: TGTGCCAGCAGTCCGGACAGGGTACGGCAGCCCCAGCATTTT

J: TRBJ2-1
V: TRBV10-3
D: -
size: few
CDR3: CAISQNYNEQFF
DNA: TGTGCCATCAGTCAGAATTACAATGAGCAGTTCTTC

J: TRBJ1-1
V: TRBV19
D: -
size: -
CDR3: CASSPRRGEAFF
DNA: TGTGCCAGTAGTCCAAGAAGAGGTGAAGCTTTCTTT

J: TRBJ1-6
V: TRBV28
D: TRBD1
size: -
CDR3: CASSLSDRRRSPLHF
DNA: TGTGCCAGCAGTTTATCGGACAGGAGGAGATCACCCCTCCACTTT

J: TRBJ1-6
V: TRBV10-3
D: -
size: -
CDR3: CAISGAGRNSPLHF
DNA: TGTGCCATCAGTGGGGCAGGGAGGAATTCACCCCTCCACTTT

J: TRBJ2-1
V: TRBV5-1
D: TRBD2
size: -
CDR3: CASSLASGSHNEQFF
DNA: TGCGCCAGCAGCTTGGCTAGCGGGAGCCACAATGAGCAGTTCTTC

J: TRBJ2-1
V: TRBV27
D: TRBD2
size: -
CDR3: CASSFPSGTSVYNEQFF
DNA: TGTGCCAGCAGTTTTCCTTCCGGGACTAGCGTATACAATGAGCAGTTCTTC

J: TRBJ1-1
V: TRBV27
D: -
size: -
CDR3: CASSATLNTEAFF
DNA: TGTGCCAGCAGTGCGACATTGAACACTGAAGCTTTCTTT

J: TRBJ2-2
V: TRBV24-1
D: -
size: -
CDR3: CATSDQDSTGELFF
DNA: TGTGCCACCAGTGATCAAGACAGCACCGGGGAGCTGTTTTTT